The entry that follows covers one TCR beta chain sequence. These data are taken from a study of blood T cell repertoires in COVID-19. The overall study: Spain, Italy and the United States supplied samples that represented acute and convalescent COVID-19. PBMCs, B-cell-depleted T cells, or T cells provided the cDNA or gDNA that made up the material.

The authors' processing: Amplified reference gene primers provided the basis for estimating nucleated cell counts. Only in-frame clones appear in the TCRdb table, and some are missing; sequencing was by immunoSEQ multiplex PCR. That table furnishes V, J and clone size, whereas the DNA furnished D and trimming. The table shows 88,000 or so clones, with approximately 80% occurring only once. The ends were cut back, 7 bases at V and 2 bases at J, with 13 bases in the middle. This CDR3 is built from 14 residues. Germline values: CDR1 ENHRY, CDR2 SYGVKD. The sample comprised peripheral blood. The gene calls are TRBV10-3 and TRBJ2-3; possibly TRBD2 for D (5 bases). The TCR originated in a man at least 80 years old with acute or convalescent COVID-19. The CDR3 loop is CAIKPGTYTDTQYF. CDR3 nucleotides: TGTGCCATCAAACCGGGAACCTACACAGATACGCAGTATTTT.